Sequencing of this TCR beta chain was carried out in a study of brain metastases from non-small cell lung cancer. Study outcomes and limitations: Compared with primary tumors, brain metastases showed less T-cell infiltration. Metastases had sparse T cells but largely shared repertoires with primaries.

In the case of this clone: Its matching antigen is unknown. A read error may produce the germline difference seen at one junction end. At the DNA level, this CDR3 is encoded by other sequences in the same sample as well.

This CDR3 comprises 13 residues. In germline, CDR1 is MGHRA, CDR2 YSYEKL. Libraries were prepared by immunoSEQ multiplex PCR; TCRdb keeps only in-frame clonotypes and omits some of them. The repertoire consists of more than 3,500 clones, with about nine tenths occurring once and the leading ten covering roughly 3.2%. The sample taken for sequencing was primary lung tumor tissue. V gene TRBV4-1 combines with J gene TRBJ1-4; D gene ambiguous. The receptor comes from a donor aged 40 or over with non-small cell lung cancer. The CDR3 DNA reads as TGCGCCAGCAGTCCTGCGGCTCGAGAAAAATTGTTTTTT. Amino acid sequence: CASSPAAREKLFF.